There are a few counts of the clone carrying this TCR beta chain. The data originate from a study of blood T cell repertoires in COVID-19. Study at large: From the United States, Italy and Spain came samples of acute and convalescent COVID-19.

Sequencing was performed with immunoSEQ multiplex PCR; in TCRdb, only in-frame clones are kept and a portion is missing. This repertoire shows around 320,000 clones, about 90% found once; its top ten account for 11%. The CDR3 runs 15 residues. The germline CDR1 and CDR2 sequences are MNHEY and SVGAGI. Trimming at V came to 2 bases and at J to 5 bases, leaving 5 bases not matched to a gene. Enrolment of Seattle patients took place during active infection, and they were followed longitudinally. The gene calls are TRBV6-5 and TRBJ2-2, with TRBD1 identical over 7 bases. The sequenced sample consisted of peripheral blood. This TCR was sampled from a woman aged 30 to 39 with COVID-19, enrolled during active disease. CDR3 sequence reads: CASSYALQGTGELFF. The CDR3 DNA is TGTGCCAGCAGTTACGCCTTACAGGGGACCGGGGAGCTGTTTTTT.